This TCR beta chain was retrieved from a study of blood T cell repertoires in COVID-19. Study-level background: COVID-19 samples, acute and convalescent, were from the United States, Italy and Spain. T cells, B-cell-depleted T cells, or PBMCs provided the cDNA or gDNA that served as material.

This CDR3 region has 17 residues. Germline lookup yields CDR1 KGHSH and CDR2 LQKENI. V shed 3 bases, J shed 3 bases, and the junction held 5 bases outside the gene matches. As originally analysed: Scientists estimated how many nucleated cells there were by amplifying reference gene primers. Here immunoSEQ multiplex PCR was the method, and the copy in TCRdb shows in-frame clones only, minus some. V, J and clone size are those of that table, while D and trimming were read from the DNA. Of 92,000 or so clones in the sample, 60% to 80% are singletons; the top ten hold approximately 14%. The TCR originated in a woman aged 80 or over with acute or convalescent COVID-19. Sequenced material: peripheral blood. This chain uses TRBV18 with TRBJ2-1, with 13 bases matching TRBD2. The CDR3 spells CASSPTRTSGGYNEQFF. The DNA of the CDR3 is TGTGCCAGCTCACCTACGCGGACTAGCGGGGGCTACAATGAGCAGTTCTTC. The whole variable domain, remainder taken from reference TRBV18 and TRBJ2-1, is NAGVMQNPRHLVRRRGQEARLRCSPMKGHSHVYWYRQLPEEGLKFMVYLQKENIIDESGMPKERFSAEFPKEGPSILRIQQVVRGDSAAYFCASSPTRTSGGYNEQFFGPGTRLTVL.